The present T cell receptor (beta chain) was sequenced within a study of PD-1 blockade in classical Hodgkin lymphoma (dated by TCRdb to 2018 to 2021). With regard to the full study: Nivolumab dosing was 3 mg/kg intravenously every 2 weeks, continuing until either disease progression or unacceptable toxicity. A peripheral blood immune signature of response to PD-1 blockade in classical Hodgkin lymphoma was defined using TCR beta sequencing and CyTOF. General conclusions and limits of the study: Baseline diversity similar to that of newly diagnosed patients was observed in trial patients achieving complete response, whereas significantly lower diversity was observed in partial responders and progressors. Baseline TCR diversity was reported to be lower in newly diagnosed patients than in healthy donors, and even lower in relapsed/refractory patients. CD4+ but not CD8+ TCR diversity rose significantly by C4D1 (p=0.0027 vs p=0.16), most apparent in complete responders (p=0.02). Diversity was lower in patients who began nivolumab less than 1 year after ASCT, so these patients were left out of later analyses to avoid confounding by immune reconstitution. Only a single clinical trial cohort was studied, and what caused the repertoire differences, possibly disease activity or prior therapy, remained undefined.

In regard to this clone: Which antigen it targets is not known. No base-level quality is on record; no much larger clone is a single base apart.

At the junction V is shortened by 0 bases and J by 4 bases, with 12 bases in between. Taken from cysteine to phenylalanine, the CDR3 has 15 residues. This entry keeps only the CDR3 DNA: 45 bases, framed from base 1. CDR1 is given as MRHNA and CDR2 as SNTAGT, both from the germline V gene. The Qiagen DNeasy kit was used to extract genomic DNA both from unsorted PBMCs and from the negatively selected CD4+ and CD8+ fractions. TCR beta CDR3 regions were subjected to amplification by immunoSEQ multiplex PCR with primers that anneal to V and J segments. Amplification bias was minimized using a synthetic immune receptor repertoire, and residual bias was removed computationally after sequencing. Under the source paper's analysis protocol: Repertoire diversity was quantified as the Shannon entropy index using custom Python scripts. Unsorted, CD4+ and CD8+ repertoires were analyzed separately, except in combined analyses where CD4+ and CD8+ sequences were merged in silico. A clone was considered expanded if an increase in frequency of at least 2-fold after treatment relative to C1D1 was found, and a pseudocount of 0.5 was applied to clones undetected at baseline. Clones with 0 or 1 copy at C1D1 were classified as singleton clones, and clones with 2 or more copies were classified as non-singleton clones. By matching protein sequences in sorted samples from the same patient, clones expanded in unsorted samples were annotated as CD4+, CD8+ or unknown. Wilcoxon tests on paired samples were used to test changes in diversity from C1D1 to C4D1. In TCRdb, the immuneACCESS table is reduced to in-frame sequences with V and J assigned. These tables do not hold every clone; where another copy was compared, an unresolved V gene accounts for under half, and the others remain unexplained. From that table come the V and J calls and clone size; the DNA was used to work out D and trimming. This sample gives about 150,000 clones in total; less than 80% of them show up just once. Together, the top ten hold 7.5% to 9.5% of the sample.

The meaning of the sample's time point label: cycle 2 day 1 (C2D1) of nivolumab. Every trial patient had relapsed after autologous stem cell transplantation, and cohorts A, B and C differed in prior brentuximab vedotin exposure. The trial cohort comprised a few dozen patients with relapsed/refractory classical Hodgkin lymphoma whose best overall responses were complete response, partial response or progressive disease. Single-agent nivolumab was administered to trial patients in the multi-cohort phase II CheckMate 205 trial. An independent review committee assessed best overall response by applying the 2007 International Working Group response criteria. Trial PBMCs were collected immediately before nivolumab initiation (C1D1) and during therapy at cycle 2 day 1 and cycle 4 day 1. Peripheral blood was collected in 8 mL Vacutainer Cell Preparation Tubes, from which PBMCs were isolated by centrifugation and then cryopreserved.

The receptor was isolated from a human donor with classical Hodgkin lymphoma. This material consisted of peripheral blood mononuclear cells (PBMCs), taken before the second cycle of nivolumab. The sequence links TRBV6-4 to TRBJ1-2; the D segment cannot be called with confidence. The CDR3 has the sequence CASSDSMGAPYGYTF. The nucleotide sequence is given as TGTGCCAGCAGTGACTCGATGGGTGCCCCCTATGGCTACACCTTC.